This TCR beta chain was recorded in a study of cytomegalovirus exposure and HLA in healthy donors. This CDR3 has 11 residues. Researchers ran the PCR with 60 Vbeta and 13 Jbeta primers. Original handling: The count from a later analysis was about 80 million unique TCR beta chains, some 11 million of them shared. TCRdb keeps only in-frame clones here, not all; method: immunoSEQ multiplex PCR. The D gene and trimming were derived from the DNA, and the V and J assignments and clone size from that table. The sample has fewer than 200,000 clones, roughly 75% seen once; the top ten hold roughly 1.4%. The J gene is TRBJ1-2, the V gene TRBV21-1. TRBV21-1 is described as a pseudogene. Source material: PBMCs. This TCR was sampled from a man aged 18 to 30 in good health and CMV-seronegative. DNA of the CDR3: TGTGCCAGCAGCTGCGGCTATGGCTACACCTTC. Its translation: CASSCGYGYTF.